These T cell receptor beta chains were read from a single sample in a study of pediatric ulcerative colitis. TCRdb's table, derived via immunoSEQ multiplex PCR, lists solely in-frame clones and lacks some. The sample lists about 35,000 clones; roughly three quarters were seen once. Sequencing was carried out using gut tissue. The source is a boy younger than 18 with mild ulcerative colitis. Both conserved end residues are part of each CDR3. Fields, in order: CDR3 protein, CDR3 DNA, J gene, clone size, D gene, V gene. A D gene is named only where the DNA matches it firmly. Where a row states a size, it is once, few, many or the class of an expanded clone; other rows omit it.

CDR3aa: CASSGDRALAKNIQYF
CDR3nt: TGTGCCAGCAGTGGGGACAGAGCCCTAGCCAAAAACATTCAGTACTTC
j_gene: TRBJ2-4
abundance: .
d_gene: TRBD1
v_gene: TRBV2

CDR3aa: CASSRGVGYNEQFF
CDR3nt: TGCGCCAGCAGCCGCGGGGTGGGCTACAATGAGCAGTTCTTC
j_gene: TRBJ2-1
abundance: .
d_gene: .
v_gene: TRBV5-1

CDR3aa: CASSRDGTGNSPLHF
CDR3nt: TGTGCCAGCAGCAGAGACGGGACAGGAAATTCACCCCTCCACTTT
j_gene: TRBJ1-6
abundance: .
d_gene: TRBD1
v_gene: TRBV5-8

CDR3aa: CASSFMGPSTEAFF
CDR3nt: TGTGCCAGCAGCTTTATGGGGCCGAGCACTGAAGCTTTCTTT
j_gene: TRBJ1-1
abundance: few
d_gene: .
v_gene: TRBV5-6

CDR3aa: CASGGDRAYEQYF
CDR3nt: TGTGCCAGCGGGGGGGACAGGGCCTACGAGCAGTACTTC
j_gene: TRBJ2-7
abundance: .
d_gene: TRBD1
v_gene: TRBV2

CDR3aa: CSVSRDRGTYEQYF
CDR3nt: TGCAGCGTCTCGCGGGACAGGGGGACCTACGAGCAGTACTTC
j_gene: TRBJ2-7
abundance: .
d_gene: TRBD1
v_gene: TRBV29-1

CDR3aa: CARSGTGDLAFF
CDR3nt: TGTGCCAGGTCCGGGACAGGGGACTTAGCTTTCTTT
j_gene: TRBJ1-1
abundance: few
d_gene: TRBD1
v_gene: TRBV19

CDR3aa: CASSIRTGQWFTDTQYF
CDR3nt: TGTGCCAGCAGCATACGGACAGGGCAATGGTTCACAGATACGCAGTATTTT
j_gene: TRBJ2-3
abundance: few
d_gene: TRBD1
v_gene: TRBV13

CDR3aa: CASSGEGQGGGTQYF
CDR3nt: TGTGCCAGCAGTGGGGAGGGACAGGGAGGAGGGACCCAGTACTTC
j_gene: TRBJ2-5
abundance: .
d_gene: TRBD1
v_gene: TRBV2

CDR3aa: CASSFSHYGYTF
CDR3nt: TGTGCCAGCAGCTTCAGCCACTATGGCTACACCTTC
j_gene: TRBJ1-2
abundance: .
d_gene: .
v_gene: TRBV5-8

CDR3aa: CASSHAGGSNTEAFF
CDR3nt: TGTGCCAGCAGTCACGCAGGGGGCTCGAACACTGAAGCTTTCTTT
j_gene: TRBJ1-1
abundance: .
d_gene: TRBD1
v_gene: TRBV7-2

CDR3aa: CASSEASGGAGELFF
CDR3nt: TGTGCCAGCAGTGAAGCTAGCGGGGGGGCCGGGGAGCTGTTTTTT
j_gene: TRBJ2-2
abundance: .
d_gene: TRBD2
v_gene: TRBV6-1

CDR3aa: CASRPLRPSEAFF
CDR3nt: TGTGCCAGCAGGCCGCTGCGTCCAAGTGAAGCTTTCTTT
j_gene: TRBJ1-1
abundance: once
d_gene: .
v_gene: TRBV7-2

CDR3aa: CASSEWDNGYTF
CDR3nt: TGTGCCAGCAGTGAATGGGACAATGGCTACACCTTC
j_gene: TRBJ1-2
abundance: .
d_gene: .
v_gene: TRBV25-1

CDR3aa: CASRFPGRARTEAFF
CDR3nt: TGCGCCAGCAGGTTTCCGGGACGGGCAAGGACTGAAGCTTTCTTT
j_gene: TRBJ1-1
abundance: .
d_gene: .
v_gene: TRBV5-1

CDR3aa: CASSLLTGGSYEQYF
CDR3nt: TGCGCCAGCAGCTTGCTCACAGGGGGCTCCTACGAGCAGTACTTC
j_gene: TRBJ2-7
abundance: .
d_gene: TRBD1
v_gene: TRBV5-1

CDR3aa: CASSQGSAPMRTQYF
CDR3nt: TGTGCCAGCAGCCAAGGATCCGCCCCCATGAGGACCCAGTACTTC
j_gene: TRBJ2-5
abundance: .
d_gene: .
v_gene: TRBV14

CDR3aa: CASSLDGGANVLTF
CDR3nt: TGTGCCAGCAGCTTGGACGGCGGGGCCAACGTCCTGACTTTC
j_gene: TRBJ2-6
abundance: .
d_gene: .
v_gene: TRBV5-4

CDR3aa: CASSPATGGRNEQFF
CDR3nt: TGTGCCAGCTCACCAGCGACAGGGGGCCGTAATGAGCAGTTCTTC
j_gene: TRBJ2-1
abundance: .
d_gene: TRBD1
v_gene: TRBV18

CDR3aa: CASSYGRGYEQYF
CDR3nt: TGTGCCAGCAGTTACGGCAGGGGTTACGAGCAGTACTTC
j_gene: TRBJ2-7
abundance: .
d_gene: .
v_gene: TRBV6-5

CDR3aa: CASSLRTGGYEQYF
CDR3nt: TGTGCCAGCAGCTTAAGGACGGGGGGGTACGAGCAGTACTTC
j_gene: TRBJ2-7
abundance: .
d_gene: TRBD2
v_gene: TRBV13

CDR3aa: CAWSATTNTGELFF
CDR3nt: TGTGCCTGGAGTGCGACAACGAACACCGGGGAGCTGTTTTTT
j_gene: TRBJ2-2
abundance: .
d_gene: .
v_gene: TRBV30

CDR3aa: CASSETAYEQYF
CDR3nt: TGCGCCAGCAGTGAGACCGCCTACGAGCAGTACTTC
j_gene: TRBJ2-7
abundance: .
d_gene: .
v_gene: TRBV10-2

CDR3aa: CASSTWTGSSPLHF
CDR3nt: TGTGCCAGTAGTACTTGGACAGGGAGTTCACCCCTCCACTTT
j_gene: TRBJ1-6
abundance: few
d_gene: TRBD1
v_gene: TRBV19

CDR3aa: CASSRRLSGENIQYF
CDR3nt: TGCGCCAGCAGCCGCCGACTCTCGGGTGAGAACATTCAGTACTTC
j_gene: TRBJ2-4
abundance: .
d_gene: .
v_gene: TRBV5-1

CDR3aa: CASSLRGIGTEAFF
CDR3nt: TGTGCCAGCAGCTTAAGGGGAATTGGGACTGAAGCTTTCTTT
j_gene: TRBJ1-1
abundance: .
d_gene: .
v_gene: TRBV7-2

CDR3aa: CASSSKQGPVNEQYF
CDR3nt: TGTGCCAGTAGTTCCAAGCAGGGCCCCGTAAACGAGCAGTACTTC
j_gene: TRBJ2-7
abundance: .
d_gene: .
v_gene: TRBV19

CDR3aa: CASSWTASNGEQYF
CDR3nt: TGTGCCAGCAGCTGGACAGCGTCTAACGGGGAGCAGTACTTC
j_gene: TRBJ2-7
abundance: few
d_gene: .
v_gene: TRBV5-8

CDR3aa: CASSFPSGGAYNEQFF
CDR3nt: TGTGCCAGCAGCTTCCCTAGCGGGGGGGCTTACAATGAGCAGTTCTTC
j_gene: TRBJ2-1
abundance: .
d_gene: TRBD2
v_gene: TRBV5-4

CDR3aa: CASSDSGQGAWTEAFF
CDR3nt: TGCGCCAGCAGTGATTCAGGACAGGGGGCTTGGACTGAAGCTTTCTTT
j_gene: TRBJ1-1
abundance: .
d_gene: TRBD1
v_gene: TRBV10-2

CDR3aa: CASSYLTSSGNTIYF
CDR3nt: TGTGCCAGCAGTTACTTGACGAGCTCTGGAAACACCATATATTTT
j_gene: TRBJ1-3
abundance: .
d_gene: .
v_gene: TRBV6-6

CDR3aa: CASSFRGLDSNQPQHF
CDR3nt: TGTGCCAGCAGTTTTAGAGGGTTAGATAGCAATCAGCCCCAGCATTTT
j_gene: TRBJ1-5
abundance: few
d_gene: .
v_gene: TRBV27

CDR3aa: CASMRGAYNTQYF
CDR3nt: TGTGCCAGCATGAGGGGGGCATACAATACGCAGTATTTT
j_gene: TRBJ2-3
abundance: .
d_gene: .
v_gene: TRBV25-1

CDR3aa: CASSALAGLNEQYF
CDR3nt: TGTGCCAGCAGCGCCCTCGCCGGCCTTAACGAGCAGTACTTC
j_gene: TRBJ2-7
abundance: .
d_gene: .
v_gene: TRBV7-9

CDR3aa: CASRFNSGNTIYF
CDR3nt: TGTGCCAGCAGATTTAACTCTGGAAACACCATATATTTT
j_gene: TRBJ1-3
abundance: once
d_gene: .
v_gene: TRBV6-6

CDR3aa: CASSPHNYGYTF
CDR3nt: TGTGCCAGCAGCCCGCACAACTATGGCTACACCTTC
j_gene: TRBJ1-2
abundance: .
d_gene: .
v_gene: TRBV11-1

CDR3aa: CASSEFPGQDFWQPQHF
CDR3nt: TGTGCCAGCAGTGAATTTCCAGGACAGGATTTTTGGCAGCCCCAGCATTTT
j_gene: TRBJ1-5
abundance: .
d_gene: TRBD1
v_gene: TRBV6-1

CDR3aa: CASSYRGGYTF
CDR3nt: TGTGCCAGCAGCTACAGGGGTGGCTACACCTTC
j_gene: TRBJ1-2
abundance: .
d_gene: TRBD1
v_gene: TRBV5-6

CDR3aa: CASSLLPGTSGGRSTDTQYF
CDR3nt: TGTGCCAGCAGCTTACTGCCCGGGACTAGCGGGGGGCGGAGCACAGATACGCAGTATTTT
j_gene: TRBJ2-3
abundance: few
d_gene: TRBD2
v_gene: TRBV7-3

CDR3aa: CASARRSSGVMNTEAFF
CDR3nt: TGCGCCAGCGCCCGGAGGTCATCCGGAGTTATGAACACTGAAGCTTTCTTT
j_gene: TRBJ1-1
abundance: .
d_gene: .
v_gene: TRBV5-1

CDR3aa: CASSQDVAYYGYTF
CDR3nt: TGCGCCAGCAGCCAAGATGTCGCCTACTATGGCTACACCTTC
j_gene: TRBJ1-2
abundance: few
d_gene: .
v_gene: TRBV4-1

CDR3aa: CASSLAIGEYGYTF
CDR3nt: TGCGCCAGCAGCTTGGCCATCGGGGAGTATGGCTACACCTTC
j_gene: TRBJ1-2
abundance: .
d_gene: .
v_gene: TRBV5-1

CDR3aa: CSASGKTQYF
CDR3nt: TGCAGTGCTAGCGGGAAGACCCAGTACTTC
j_gene: TRBJ2-5
abundance: .
d_gene: .
v_gene: TRBV20-1

CDR3aa: CASSPGDHYNEQFF
CDR3nt: TGTGCCAGCAGTCCGGGCGATCACTACAATGAGCAGTTCTTC
j_gene: TRBJ2-1
abundance: once
d_gene: .
v_gene: TRBV6-1

CDR3aa: CASSLTADNSPLHF
CDR3nt: TGTGCCAGCAGCTTGACGGCAGATAATTCACCCCTCCACTTT
j_gene: TRBJ1-6
abundance: once
d_gene: .
v_gene: TRBV5-8

CDR3aa: CASSQDYTAGGGTDTQYF
CDR3nt: TGTGCCAGCAGCCAAGATTACACAGCGGGGGGAGGAACAGATACGCAGTATTTT
j_gene: TRBJ2-3
abundance: .
d_gene: TRBD2
v_gene: TRBV4-2

CDR3aa: CASLSRNKNIQYF
CDR3nt: TGTGCCAGCCTGAGTAGGAACAAAAACATTCAGTACTTC
j_gene: TRBJ2-4
abundance: .
d_gene: .
v_gene: TRBV6-5

CDR3aa: CASSYRTGNTEAFF
CDR3nt: TGTGCCAGCAGTTACCGGACAGGGAACACTGAAGCTTTCTTT
j_gene: TRBJ1-1
abundance: .
d_gene: TRBD1
v_gene: TRBV6-5

CDR3aa: CASSEQATYQETQYF
CDR3nt: TGTGCCAGCAGTGAACAGGCGACGTACCAAGAGACCCAGTACTTC
j_gene: TRBJ2-5
abundance: .
d_gene: .
v_gene: TRBV2

CDR3aa: CASSLGPRSSYEQYF
CDR3nt: TGCGCCAGCAGCTTGGGACCCAGGAGCTCCTACGAGCAGTACTTC
j_gene: TRBJ2-7
abundance: .
d_gene: .
v_gene: TRBV5-1

CDR3aa: CASSLTGKGTEAFF
CDR3nt: TGTGCCAGCAGCCTTACGGGGAAGGGGACTGAAGCTTTCTTT
j_gene: TRBJ1-1
abundance: .
d_gene: .
v_gene: TRBV11-1